This record covers a single TCR beta chain. From germline, CDR1 is SGHDT and CDR2 YYEEEE. V shed 2 bases and J shed 6 bases, with 12 bases lying between them. This CDR3 is built from 14 residues. The record originates from a study of cytomegalovirus exposure and HLA in healthy donors. Method: immunoSEQ multiplex PCR; TCRdb's copy keeps in-frame clones and lacks some. Found here are roughly 150,000 clones, about 86% of them singletons; the top ten hold around 2%. This chain joins TRBV5-6 and TRBJ1-5; tentative D call: TRBD1 (6 bases). The receptor's source is a woman aged 18-29 years in good health and CMV-seronegative. The specimen was PBMCs. In nucleotides, the CDR3 is TGTGCCAGCAGCTTACAGAGGGGGTTTCAGCCCCAGCATTTT. Amino acid sequence: CASSLQRGFQPQHF.